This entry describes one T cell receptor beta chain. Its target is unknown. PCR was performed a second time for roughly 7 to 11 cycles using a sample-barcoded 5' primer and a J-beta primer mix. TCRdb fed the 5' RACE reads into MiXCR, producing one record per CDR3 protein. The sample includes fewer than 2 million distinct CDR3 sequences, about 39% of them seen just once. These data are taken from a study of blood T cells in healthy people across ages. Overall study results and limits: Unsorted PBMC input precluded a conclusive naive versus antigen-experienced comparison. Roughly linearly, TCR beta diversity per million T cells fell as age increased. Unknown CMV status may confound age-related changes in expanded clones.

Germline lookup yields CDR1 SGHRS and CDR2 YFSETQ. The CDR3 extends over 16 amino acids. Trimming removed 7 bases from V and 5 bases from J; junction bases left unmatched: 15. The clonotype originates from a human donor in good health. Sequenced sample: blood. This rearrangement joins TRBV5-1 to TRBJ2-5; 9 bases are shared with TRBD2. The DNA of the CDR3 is TGCGCCAGCCACCGAAATGTAGCGGGGGAAGGTGAGACCCAGTACTTC. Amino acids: CASHRNVAGEGETQYF.